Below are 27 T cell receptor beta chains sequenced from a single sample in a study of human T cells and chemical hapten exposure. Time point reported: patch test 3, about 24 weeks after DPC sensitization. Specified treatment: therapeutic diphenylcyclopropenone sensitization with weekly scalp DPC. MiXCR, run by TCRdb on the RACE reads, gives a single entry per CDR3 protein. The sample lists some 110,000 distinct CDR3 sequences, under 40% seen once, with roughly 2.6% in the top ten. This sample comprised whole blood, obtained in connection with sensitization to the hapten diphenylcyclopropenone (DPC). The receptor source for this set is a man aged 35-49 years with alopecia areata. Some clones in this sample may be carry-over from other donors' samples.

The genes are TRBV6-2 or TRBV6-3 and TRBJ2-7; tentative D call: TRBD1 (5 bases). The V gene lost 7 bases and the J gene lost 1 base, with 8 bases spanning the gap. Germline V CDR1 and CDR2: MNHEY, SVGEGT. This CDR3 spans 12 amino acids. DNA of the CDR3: TGTGCCAGCACCAGGGATTCCTACGAGCAGTACTTC. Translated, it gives CASTRDSYEQYF.

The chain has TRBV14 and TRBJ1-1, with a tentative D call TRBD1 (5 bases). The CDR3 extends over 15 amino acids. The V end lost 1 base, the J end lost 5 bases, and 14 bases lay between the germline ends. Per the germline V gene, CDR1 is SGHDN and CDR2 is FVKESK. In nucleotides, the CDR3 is TGTGCCAGCAGCCAAGTGAAGGGGAGAAGGACTGAAGCTTTCTTT. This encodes CASSQVKGRRTEAFF.

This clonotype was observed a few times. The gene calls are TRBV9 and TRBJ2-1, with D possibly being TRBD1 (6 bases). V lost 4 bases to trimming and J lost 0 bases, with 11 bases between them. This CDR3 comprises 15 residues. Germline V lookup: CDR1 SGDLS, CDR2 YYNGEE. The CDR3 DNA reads TGTGCCAGCAGCCCACAGGGTGACTCCTACAATGAGCAGTTCTTC. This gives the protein CASSPQGDSYNEQFF. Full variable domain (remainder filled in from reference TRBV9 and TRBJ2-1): DSGVTQTPKHLITATGQRVTLRCSPRSGDLSVYWYQQSLDQGLQFLIQYYNGEERAKGNILERFSAQQFPDLHSELNLSSLELGDSALYFCASSPQGDSYNEQFFGPGTRLTVL.

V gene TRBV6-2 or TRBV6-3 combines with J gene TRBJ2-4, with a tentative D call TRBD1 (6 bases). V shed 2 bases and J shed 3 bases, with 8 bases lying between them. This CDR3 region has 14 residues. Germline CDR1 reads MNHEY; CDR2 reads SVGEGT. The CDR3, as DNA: TGTGCCAGCAGTTACGGGACAAGCAAAAACATTCAGTACTTC. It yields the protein CASSYGTSKNIQYF.

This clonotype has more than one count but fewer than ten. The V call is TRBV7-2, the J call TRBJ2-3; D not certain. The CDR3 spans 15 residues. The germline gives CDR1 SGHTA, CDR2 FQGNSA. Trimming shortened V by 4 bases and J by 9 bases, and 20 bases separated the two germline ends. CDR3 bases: TGTGCCAGCAGCTCCCAGTCCGCCTTGAGCGAGACGCAGTATTTT. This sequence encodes CASSSQSALSETQYF.

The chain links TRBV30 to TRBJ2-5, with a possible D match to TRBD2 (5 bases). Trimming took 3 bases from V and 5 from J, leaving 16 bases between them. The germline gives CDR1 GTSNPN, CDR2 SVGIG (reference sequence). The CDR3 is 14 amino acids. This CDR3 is CAWRRTEIWETQYF. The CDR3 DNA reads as TGTGCCTGGAGAAGGACTGAAATTTGGGAGACCCAGTACTTC.

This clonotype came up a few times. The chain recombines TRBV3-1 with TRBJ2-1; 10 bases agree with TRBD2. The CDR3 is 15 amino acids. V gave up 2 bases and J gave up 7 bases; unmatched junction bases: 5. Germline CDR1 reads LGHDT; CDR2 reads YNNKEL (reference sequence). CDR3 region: CASSQTSGTINEQFF. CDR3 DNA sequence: TGTGCCAGCAGCCAAACTAGCGGGACAATAAATGAGCAGTTCTTC.

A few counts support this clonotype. Written as DNA, the CDR3 is TGCAGCGGGGGATACTCTGGAAACACCATATATTTT. Protein product: CSGGYSGNTIYF. J is TRBJ1-3 and V is TRBV29-1; no firm D call. V lost 7 bases and J 0 bases, leaving 7 bases between the germline ends. CDR3 length: 12 residues. Germline CDR1 is SQVTM and CDR2 is ANQGSEA.

The CDR3 protein is CAISGGGGSTDTQYF. The CDR3, as DNA: TGTGCCATCAGTGGAGGAGGGGGGTCAACAGATACGCAGTATTTT. The chain couples TRBV10-3 to TRBJ2-3; D possibly matches TRBD1 or TRBD2 (6 bases each). The V and J ends lost 4 bases and 3 bases respectively, with 14 bases between them. CDR3 size: 15 residues. Looked up from germline, CDR1 is ENHRY and CDR2 is SYGVKD.

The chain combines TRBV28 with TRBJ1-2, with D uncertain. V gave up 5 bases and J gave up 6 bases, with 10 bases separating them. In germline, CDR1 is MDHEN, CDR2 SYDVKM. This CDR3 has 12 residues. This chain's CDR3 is CASSLSRNGYTF. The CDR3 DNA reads TGTGCCAGCAGTCTTTCCAGGAATGGCTACACCTTC.

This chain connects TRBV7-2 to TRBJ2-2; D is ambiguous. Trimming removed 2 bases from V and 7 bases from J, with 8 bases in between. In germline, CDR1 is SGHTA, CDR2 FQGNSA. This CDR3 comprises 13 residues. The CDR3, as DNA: TGTGCCAGCAGCTTAACGGCAGTCGGGGAGCTGTTTTTT. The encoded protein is CASSLTAVGELFF.

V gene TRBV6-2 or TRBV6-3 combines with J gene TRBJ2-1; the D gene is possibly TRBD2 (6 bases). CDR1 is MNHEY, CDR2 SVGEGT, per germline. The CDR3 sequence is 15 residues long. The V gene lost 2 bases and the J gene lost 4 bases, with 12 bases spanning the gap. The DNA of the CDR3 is TGTGCCAGCAGTTACGACGGGAGTTTTTACAATGAGCAGTTCTTC. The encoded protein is CASSYDGSFYNEQFF.

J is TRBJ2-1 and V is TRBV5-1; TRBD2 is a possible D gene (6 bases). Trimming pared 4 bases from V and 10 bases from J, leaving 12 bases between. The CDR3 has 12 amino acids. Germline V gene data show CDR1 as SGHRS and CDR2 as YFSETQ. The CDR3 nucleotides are TGCGCCAGCAGCCGGGACTCGCGGGAGCAGTTCTTC. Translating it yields CASSRDSREQFF.

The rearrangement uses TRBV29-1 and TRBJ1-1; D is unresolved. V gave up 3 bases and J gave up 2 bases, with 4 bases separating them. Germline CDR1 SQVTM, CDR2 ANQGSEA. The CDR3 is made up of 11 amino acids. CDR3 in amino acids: CSVDDNTEAFF. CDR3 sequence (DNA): TGCAGCGTTGATGACAACACTGAAGCTTTCTTT.

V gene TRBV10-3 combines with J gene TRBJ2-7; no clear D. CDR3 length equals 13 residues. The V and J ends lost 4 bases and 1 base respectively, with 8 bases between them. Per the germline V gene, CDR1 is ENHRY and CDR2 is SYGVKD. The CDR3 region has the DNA TGTGCCATCAGTGGTGGGTTATCCTACGAGCAGTACGTC. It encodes CAISGGLSYEQYV.

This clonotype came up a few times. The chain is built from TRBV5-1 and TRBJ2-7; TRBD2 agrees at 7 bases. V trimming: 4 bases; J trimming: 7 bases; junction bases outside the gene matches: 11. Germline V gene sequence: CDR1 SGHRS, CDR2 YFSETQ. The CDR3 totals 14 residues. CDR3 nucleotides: TGCGCCAGCAGCCCTCCGGGGGGTTTGAGTGAGCAGTACTTC. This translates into CASSPPGGLSEQYF.

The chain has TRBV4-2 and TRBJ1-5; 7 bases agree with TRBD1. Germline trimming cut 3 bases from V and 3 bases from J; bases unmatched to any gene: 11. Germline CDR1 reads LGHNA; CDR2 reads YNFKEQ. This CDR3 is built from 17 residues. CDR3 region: CASSHQQGTRDNQPQHF. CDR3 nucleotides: TGTGCCAGCAGCCACCAACAGGGGACTCGGGACAATCAGCCCCAGCATTTT.

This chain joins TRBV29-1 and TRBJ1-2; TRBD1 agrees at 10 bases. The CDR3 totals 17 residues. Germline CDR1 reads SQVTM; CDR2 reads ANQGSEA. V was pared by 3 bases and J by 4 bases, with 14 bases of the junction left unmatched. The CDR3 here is CSVDSGQGGVRGYGYTF. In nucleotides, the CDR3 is TGCAGCGTTGATTCAGGACAGGGGGGGGTTCGGGGCTATGGCTACACCTTC.

CDR3 protein: CASSGGHLFYGYTF. DNA for the CDR3: TGTGCCAGCAGCGGGGGACACCTGTTCTATGGCTACACCTTC. V usage is TRBV5-6 and J usage is TRBJ1-2; maybe TRBD1 (6 bases). CDR1 is SGHDT and CDR2 is YYEEEE in the germline V gene. The V end lost 4 bases, the J end lost 4 bases, and 14 bases lay between the germline ends. CDR3 length: 14 residues.

The CDR3 loop reads CASIPGSRTDTQYF. Written as DNA, the CDR3 is TGTGCCAGCATCCCGGGATCCCGCACAGATACGCAGTATTTT. The chain is built from TRBV7-2 and TRBJ2-3; possibly TRBD2 for D (5 bases). Trimming pared 7 bases from V and 1 base from J, leaving 12 bases between. The CDR3 has 14 residues. Germline assignment: CDR1 SGHTA and CDR2 FQGNSA. The entire variable domain, with the rest obtained from reference TRBV7-2 and TRBJ2-3, is as follows: GAGVSQSPSNKVTEKGKDVELRCDPISGHTALYWYRQSLGQGLEFLIYFQGNSAPDKSGLPSDRFSAERTGGSVSTLTIQRTQQEDSAVYLCASIPGSRTDTQYFGPGTRLTVL.

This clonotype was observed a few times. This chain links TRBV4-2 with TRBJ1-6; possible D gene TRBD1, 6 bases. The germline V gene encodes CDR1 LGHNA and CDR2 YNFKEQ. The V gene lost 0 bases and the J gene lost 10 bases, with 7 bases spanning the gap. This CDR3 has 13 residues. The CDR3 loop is CASSQDRGSPLHF. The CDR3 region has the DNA TGTGCCAGCAGCCAAGACAGGGGCTCACCCCTCCACTTT.

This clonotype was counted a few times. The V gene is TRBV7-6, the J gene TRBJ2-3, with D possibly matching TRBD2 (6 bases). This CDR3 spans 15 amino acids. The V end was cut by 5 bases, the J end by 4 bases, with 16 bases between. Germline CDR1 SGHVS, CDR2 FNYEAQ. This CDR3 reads CASSPSGGSADTQYF. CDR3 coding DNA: TGTGCCAGCAGCCCGAGTGGGGGGTCCGCAGATACGCAGTATTTT.

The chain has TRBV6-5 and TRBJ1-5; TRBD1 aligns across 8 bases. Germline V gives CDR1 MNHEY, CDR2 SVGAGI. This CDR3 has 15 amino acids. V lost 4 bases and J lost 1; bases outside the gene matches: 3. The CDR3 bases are TGTGCCAGCAGTTTGACAGGGGACAGCAATCAGCCCCAGCATTTT. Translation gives CASSLTGDSNQPQHF.

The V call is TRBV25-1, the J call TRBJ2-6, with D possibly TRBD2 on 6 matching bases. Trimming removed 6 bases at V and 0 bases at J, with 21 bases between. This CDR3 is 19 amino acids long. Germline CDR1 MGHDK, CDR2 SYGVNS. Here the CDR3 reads CASRSRGGDGLSGANVLTF. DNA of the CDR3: TGTGCCAGCAGATCTAGAGGAGGGGATGGGCTCTCTGGGGCCAACGTCCTGACTTTC.

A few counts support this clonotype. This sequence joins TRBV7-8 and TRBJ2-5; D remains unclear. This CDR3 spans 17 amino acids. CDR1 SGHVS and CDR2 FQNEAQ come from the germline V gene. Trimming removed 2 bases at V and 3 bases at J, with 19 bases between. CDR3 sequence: CASSLWLVRTKKETQYF. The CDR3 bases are TGTGCCAGCAGCTTATGGCTCGTGCGGACCAAGAAAGAGACCCAGTACTTC.

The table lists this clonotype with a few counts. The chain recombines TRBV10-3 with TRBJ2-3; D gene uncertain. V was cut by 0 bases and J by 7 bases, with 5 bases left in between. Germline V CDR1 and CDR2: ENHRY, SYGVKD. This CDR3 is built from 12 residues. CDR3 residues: CAISESENTQYF. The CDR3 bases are TGTGCCATCAGTGAGTCGGAAAATACGCAGTATTTT.

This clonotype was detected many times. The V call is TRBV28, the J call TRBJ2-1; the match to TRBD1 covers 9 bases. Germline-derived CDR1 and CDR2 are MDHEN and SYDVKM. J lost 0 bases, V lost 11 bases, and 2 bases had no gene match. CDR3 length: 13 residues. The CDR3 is CAGTGSSYNEQFF. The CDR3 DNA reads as TGTGCCGGGACAGGGAGCTCCTACAATGAGCAGTTCTTC.